This entry lists 26 T cell receptor beta chains sequenced from one sample in a study of control samples from healthy donors and cancer patients. This table comes from immunoSEQ multiplex PCR, and its TCRdb copy is limited to in-frame clones, with some not included. The table records more than 85,000 clones, more than 85% of them present only once. Source material: blood. These receptors came from a woman between 45 and 65 years old in good health.

The V gene is TRBV10-1, the J gene TRBJ2-2; TRBD1 matches 8 bases. Germline CDR1 WNHNN, CDR2 SYGVQD (reference sequence). This CDR3 region has 15 residues. The V gene end was trimmed by 4 bases and the J gene end by 7 bases; junction bases not matched to a gene: 8. The CDR3 spells CASSASGQVDGELFF. The CDR3 DNA reads TGCGCCAGCAGTGCTTCGGGACAGGTCGACGGGGAGCTGTTTTTT.

This clone appeared a few times. CDR3 in amino acids: CASSQEDVREASEQYV. The CDR3 nucleotides are TGTGCCAGCAGCCAAGAGGACGTGCGGGAGGCGAGCGAGCAGTACGTC. The J gene is TRBJ2-7, the V gene TRBV14; 8 bases align to TRBD2. Germline CDR1 SGHDN, CDR2 FVKESK. Unmatched junction bases numbered 10, after V lost 0 bases and J lost 6 bases. This CDR3 spans 16 amino acids.

This chain connects TRBV6-2 or TRBV6-3 to TRBJ2-1; D is uncertain. V was cut by 2 bases and J by 5 bases, with 7 bases left in between. The CDR3 has 13 amino acids. Germline loops: CDR1 MNHEY, CDR2 SVGEGT. The CDR3 DNA sequence: TGTGCCAGCAGTTACACCTACCACAATGAGCAGTTCTTC. Translation: CASSYTYHNEQFF.

V usage is TRBV7-9 and J usage is TRBJ2-1, with D perhaps TRBD1 or TRBD2 (5 bases each). This CDR3 is 15 amino acids long. The germline V gene encodes CDR1 SEHNR and CDR2 FQNEAQ (reference sequence). V lost 4 bases and J 6 bases, leaving 16 bases between the germline ends. CDR3 DNA: TGTGCCAGCAGCTCCCCAGCTAGGGACCCCAATGAGCAGTTCTTC. It specifies CASSSPARDPNEQFF.

V and J are TRBV19 and TRBJ2-1; a possible D gene is TRBD2 (5 bases). The CDR3 totals 15 residues. Deletions cut 3 bases from V and 2 bases from J, with 11 bases between. CDR1 and CDR2 (germline): LNHDA, SQIVND (reference sequence). This chain's CDR3 is CASSMRAHTYNEQFF. DNA for the CDR3: TGTGCCAGTAGTATGAGGGCCCACACCTACAATGAGCAGTTCTTC.

The chain's CDR3 is CASRRSALTDTQYF. CDR3 nucleotides: TGTGCCAGCAGAAGGTCGGCCCTCACAGATACGCAGTATTTT. V is TRBV2 and J is TRBJ2-3; D unclear. CDR1 and CDR2 (germline): SNHLY, FYNNEI. The V and J ends lost 6 bases and 2 bases respectively, with 12 bases between them. The CDR3 extends over 14 amino acids.

The chain combines TRBV7-2 with TRBJ1-1; 8 nucleotides agree with TRBD1. Trimming cost V 2 bases and J 4 bases; bases outside gene matches: 18. CDR3 length equals 19 residues. The germline V gene encodes CDR1 SGHTA and CDR2 FQGNSA. Here the CDR3 reads CASSLYPPEAGGFGTEAFF. The DNA of the CDR3 is TGTGCCAGCAGCTTATACCCCCCGGAGGCAGGGGGCTTTGGCACTGAAGCTTTCTTT.

The V call is TRBV12-3 or TRBV12-4, the J call TRBJ1-1, with D possibly being TRBD1 (6 bases). The CDR3 is made up of 13 amino acids. Trimming removed 7 bases from V and 4 bases from J, with 13 bases in between. In DNA, the CDR3 is TGTGCCAGCAAGTTGGAAGGGGGCACTGAAGCTTTCTTT. Protein sequence: CASKLEGGTEAFF.

The J gene is TRBJ2-3, the V gene TRBV7-7; no definite D call. Germline V gives CDR1 SSHAT, CDR2 FNYEAQ (reference sequence). Trimming took 0 bases from V and 2 from J, leaving 9 bases between them. This CDR3 has 15 residues. CDR3 in DNA: TGTGCCAGCAGCTTAGCGCGAAATCCCACAGATACGCAGTATTTT. It codes for CASSLARNPTDTQYF.

The rearrangement joins TRBV7-2 to TRBJ2-5; D unclear. With 1 base removed from V and 5 bases from J, the gap between germline ends came to 5 bases. Germline V lookup: CDR1 SGHTA, CDR2 FQGNSA. The CDR3 sequence is 12 residues long. The CDR3 loop reads CASSLDRETQYF. CDR3 nucleotide sequence: TGTGCCAGCAGCTTAGACCGGGAGACCCAGTACTTC.

This chain joins TRBV6-1 and TRBJ1-5, with D possibly matching TRBD1 (5 bases). V lost 3 bases and J lost 6, with 9 bases in between. The CDR3 extends over 13 amino acids. Per germline, CDR1 MNHNS and CDR2 SASEGT. The CDR3 spells CASSETRAQPQHF. The CDR3 DNA follows: TGTGCCAGCAGTGAGACCAGGGCTCAGCCCCAGCATTTT.

The CDR3 protein is CASSPSRTSHSTDTQYF. In DNA, the CDR3 is TGTGCCAGCAGCCCCTCGCGGACTAGCCACAGCACAGATACGCAGTATTTT. The chain couples TRBV6-2 or TRBV6-3 to TRBJ2-3; 8 bases align to TRBD2. With 6 bases clipped from V and 0 bases from J, the junction kept 11 bases outside the gene matches. In germline, CDR1 is MNHEY, CDR2 SVGEGT. The CDR3 is made up of 17 amino acids.

This chain links TRBV9 with TRBJ1-2; 12 nucleotides match TRBD1. V lost 3 bases to trimming and J lost 0 bases; unmatched junction nucleotides: 6. CDR3 length: 17 residues. CDR1 is SGDLS, CDR2 YYNGEE, per germline. Written as DNA, the CDR3 is TGTGCCAGCAGCGCGGGACAGGGGGCAGCTACTAACTATGGCTACACCTTC. Its translation: CASSAGQGAATNYGYTF.

J is TRBJ1-5 and V is TRBV27; D is undetermined. Looked up from germline, CDR1 is MNHEY and CDR2 is SMNVEV (reference sequence). This CDR3 comprises 14 residues. V was clipped by 5 bases and J by 6 bases, with 14 bases between them. This CDR3 reads CASSPRSAGQPQHF. CDR3 DNA: TGTGCCAGCAGTCCAAGGAGTGCCGGTCAGCCCCAGCATTTT.

This chain links TRBV12-3 or TRBV12-4 with TRBJ2-5; D ambiguous. The CDR3 loop spans 13 amino acids. Trimming cost V 7 bases and J 2 bases, with 11 bases left between them. The chain's CDR3 is CASTSPLQETQYF. The CDR3 DNA sequence: TGTGCCAGCACCAGCCCCCTACAAGAGACCCAGTACTTC.

The chain carries TRBV9 and TRBJ2-6; 8 bases are shared with TRBD1. Trimming at V came to 2 bases and at J to 0 bases, leaving 7 bases not matched to a gene. Germline V CDR1 and CDR2: SGDLS, YYNGEE. The CDR3 contains 18 residues. The CDR3 loop is CASSVRTGITSGANVLTF. The CDR3 DNA follows: TGTGCCAGCAGCGTCAGGACAGGGATAACCTCTGGGGCCAACGTCCTGACTTTC.

The chain joins TRBV12-3 or TRBV12-4 to TRBJ1-2; TRBD1 is a possible D gene (5 bases). The CDR3 sequence is 13 residues long. V was cut by 2 bases and J by 4 bases, with 8 bases left in between. The CDR3 DNA follows: TGTGCCAGCAGTTTATCAACAGGCTATGGCTACACCTTC. Translating gives CASSLSTGYGYTF.

This clone was counted once. The chain recombines TRBV19 with TRBJ1-6, with 12 bases aligning to TRBD1. J was trimmed by 5 bases and V by 6 bases; bases with no gene match: 5. CDR3 length: 16 residues. CDR1 and CDR2 from the germline V gene are LNHDA and SQIVND (reference sequence). DNA for the CDR3: TGTGCCAGTAGCGGGACAGGGGGCCGGGATAATTCACCCCTCCACTTT. Translation: CASSGTGGRDNSPLHF.

A single count supports this clone. The gene calls are TRBV4-1 and TRBJ2-7; D uncertain. This CDR3 spans 14 amino acids. The germline gives CDR1 MGHRA, CDR2 YSYEKL. Trimming cost V 1 base and J 1 base, with 8 bases left between them. The CDR3 spells CASSQGLVSYEQYV. In DNA, the CDR3 is TGCGCCAGCAGCCAAGGGCTAGTATCCTACGAGCAGTACGTC.

This chain connects TRBV9 to TRBJ2-5; D possibly uses TRBD1 or TRBD2 (7 bases each). CDR1 SGDLS and CDR2 YYNGEE come from the germline V gene. The ends were cut back, 7 bases at V and 5 bases at J, with 15 bases in the middle. The CDR3 length is 13 residues. As DNA, the CDR3 is TGTGCCAGCGGACCAGGGGGAGGGGAGACCCAGTACTTC. This codes for CASGPGGGETQYF.

The gene calls are TRBV4-1 and TRBJ2-3; weak D call: TRBD2 (6 bases). The CDR3 length is 17 residues. Germline V gene lookup returns CDR1 MGHRA and CDR2 YSYEKL. V gave up 0 bases and J gave up 1 base, with 14 bases separating them. CDR3 residues: CASSQDLVWGGTDTQYF. As DNA, the CDR3 is TGCGCCAGCAGCCAAGATCTCGTGTGGGGGGGCACAGATACGCAGTATTTT.

The chain carries TRBV20-1 and TRBJ2-1; D gene uncertain. The V and J ends lost 1 base and 9 bases respectively, with 4 bases between them. The CDR3 extends over 10 amino acids. Germline lookup yields CDR1 DFQATT and CDR2 SNEGSKA (reference sequence). Written as DNA, the CDR3 is TGCAGTGCTAGAGTGGGTGAGCAGTTCTTC. Its translation: CSARVGEQFF.

The chain has TRBV7-3 and TRBJ2-5, with D perhaps TRBD1 or TRBD2 (6 bases each). The germline V and J ends were trimmed by 4 bases and 1 base, with 10 bases remaining between them. The germline V gene encodes CDR1 SGHTA and CDR2 FQGTGA. The CDR3 covers 14 residues. CDR3 region: CASSSGGGQETQYF. CDR3 DNA: TGTGCCAGCAGCTCCGGAGGGGGCCAAGAGACCCAGTACTTC.

This chain's CDR3 is CASSEQAAGGKYNEQFF. CDR3 bases: TGTGCCAGCAGTGAGCAGGCAGCGGGAGGGAAGTACAATGAGCAGTTCTTC. The chain uses TRBV6-4 and TRBJ2-1; 10 bases map to TRBD2. CDR1 is MRHNA, CDR2 SNTAGT, per germline. V shed 3 bases, J shed 4 bases, and the junction held 9 bases outside the gene matches. CDR3 length: 17 residues.

The chain combines TRBV6-5 with TRBJ2-3; no clear D gene. This CDR3 contains 14 residues. Germline V CDR1 and CDR2: MNHEY, SVGAGI. Trimming removed 0 bases from V and 5 bases from J, with 9 bases in between. CDR3 nucleotide sequence: TGTGCCAGCAGTTACTCGAAGTCGGTAGATACGCAGTATTTT. It specifies CASSYSKSVDTQYF.

This chain joins TRBV20-1 and TRBJ1-2; TRBD1 is a possible D gene (5 bases). The germline V gene encodes CDR1 DFQATT and CDR2 SNEGSKA (reference sequence). V lost 8 bases to trimming and J lost 4 bases, with 11 bases between them. The CDR3 is 11 residues long. CDR3 region: CSQVGRYGYTF. The CDR3 region has the DNA TGCAGTCAAGTGGGGCGCTATGGCTACACCTTC.